The sequence of this T cell receptor beta chain was determined in a study of blood T cell repertoires in COVID-19. Study in general: Acute and convalescent COVID-19 samples came from the United States, Italy and Spain.

Study processing details: Reference gene primers were amplified, and this amplification served to estimate nucleated cell counts. Some clones are missing from TCRdb's copy, which holds only in-frame ones; the method was immunoSEQ multiplex PCR. V, J and clone size reflect that table, while D and trimming were determined from the DNA. Among roughly 210,000 clones listed, around 90% were seen once. The V gene end was trimmed by 5 bases and the J gene end by 7 bases; junction bases not matched to a gene: 6. The CDR3 has 14 amino acids. CDR1 and CDR2 (germline): SGHTA, FQGTGA. The receptor was isolated from an older man with acute or convalescent COVID-19. Sequencing was done on a sample of peripheral blood. V gene TRBV7-3 combines with J gene TRBJ2-1; the match to TRBD2 covers 9 bases. The CDR3 DNA sequence: TGTGCCAGCAGCCCCGGGACTAGCTGGAATGAGCAGTTCTTC. Protein: CASSPGTSWNEQFF. The entire variable domain, with the rest obtained from reference TRBV7-3 and TRBJ2-1, is as follows: GAGVSQTPSNKVTEKGKYVELRCDPISGHTALYWYRQSLGQGPEFLIYFQGTGAADDSGLPNDRFFAVRPEGSVSTLKIQRTERGDSAVYLCASSPGTSWNEQFFGPGTRLTVL.